What follows is one TCR beta chain and its context. The data derive from a study of blood T cell repertoires in COVID-19. About the research overall: Samples came from the United States, Italy and Spain, spanning acute and convalescent COVID-19.

Original processing notes: Scientists estimated how many nucleated cells there were by amplifying reference gene primers. Libraries were prepared by immunoSEQ multiplex PCR; TCRdb keeps only in-frame clonotypes and omits some of them. That table is the source of V, J and clone size, and D and trimming were worked out from the DNA. In the table there are around 78,000 clones, 86% of which are singletons. Germline CDR1 reads SQVTM; CDR2 reads ANQGSEA. J lost 4 bases, V lost 3 bases, and 5 bases had no gene match. This CDR3 is 13 amino acids long. Input material: peripheral blood. The sequence came from a man aged 65-85 years with active or convalescent COVID-19. The rearrangement links TRBV29-1 to TRBJ1-2, with TRBD1 matching 7 bases. The CDR3 DNA reads TGCAGCGTTGATACCAGGGGGAGCTATGGCTACACCTTC. This sequence encodes CSVDTRGSYGYTF. The variable domain in full, completed from reference TRBV29-1 and TRBJ1-2, reads SAVISQKPSRDICQRGTSLTIQCQVDSQVTMMFWYRQQPGQSLTLIATANQGSEATYESGFVIDKFPISRPNLTFSTLTVSNMSPEDSSIYLCSVDTRGSYGYTFGSGTRLTVV.